These 20 T cell receptor beta chains share one sample of origin, sequenced in a study of cytomegalovirus exposure and HLA in healthy donors. The PCR was carried out with 60 Vbeta primers and 13 Jbeta primers. The method was immunoSEQ multiplex PCR; TCRdb's version includes in-frame clones alone and lacks a portion of them. Among a few hundred thousand clones listed, more than 80% were seen once. The sample comprised PBMCs. The source of these receptors is a man aged 25-40 years in good health and CMV-seronegative.

This clone was observed a few times. The J gene is TRBJ2-4, the V gene TRBV6-1; 10 positions match TRBD1. Germline V gene data show CDR1 as MNHNS and CDR2 as SASEGT. With 6 bases clipped from V and 13 bases from J, the junction kept 9 bases outside the gene matches. This CDR3 spans 13 amino acids. The CDR3 DNA is TGTGCCAGCAGCCGAACGACAGGGGGCGCACAGTACTTC. Protein: CASSRTTGGAQYF.

This chain joins TRBV7-2 and TRBJ2-5, with 13 positions matching TRBD2. V lost 5 bases, J lost 5 bases, and 5 bases stayed unmatched. The germline CDR1 and CDR2 sequences are SGHTA and FQGNSA. The CDR3 covers 15 residues. CDR3 coding DNA: TGTGCCAGCAGCCTCCAACTAGCGGGGGGGGAGACCCAGTACTTC. Translation: CASSLQLAGGETQYF. The full variable domain, with the rest looked up from reference TRBV7-2 and TRBJ2-5, is GAGVSQSPSNKVTEKGKDVELRCDPISGHTALYWYRQSLGQGLEFLIYFQGNSAPDKSGLPSDRFSAERTGGSVSTLTIQRTQQEDSAVYLCASSLQLAGGETQYFGPGTRLLVL.

The chain recombines TRBV6-6 with TRBJ2-3, with a possible D match to TRBD2 (6 bases). The germline gives CDR1 MNHNY, CDR2 SVGAGI (reference sequence). CDR3 length equals 16 residues. V shed 6 bases and J shed 4 bases, with 20 bases lying between them. As DNA, the CDR3 is TGTGCCAGCAGGAGGAACGGGGGACCCGCGTCAGATACGCAGTATTTT. This sequence encodes CASRRNGGPASDTQYF.

The V and J genes are TRBV6-5 and TRBJ1-1; D unclear. The V and J ends lost 2 bases and 0 bases respectively, with 7 bases between them. The length of the CDR3 is 14 residues. In germline, CDR1 is MNHEY, CDR2 SVGAGI. CDR3 nucleotides: TGTGCCAGCAGTTACACGCGTATGAACACTGAAGCTTTCTTT. It yields the protein CASSYTRMNTEAFF.

The chain is built from TRBV9 and TRBJ2-5, with 7 bases lining up with TRBD2. Germline V gene sequence: CDR1 SGDLS, CDR2 YYNGEE. CDR3 size: 13 residues. The V and J ends lost 0 bases and 7 bases, in that order; junction bases with no gene match: 3. In DNA form, the CDR3 reads TGTGCCAGCAGCGTAGCTCCGGGAGGGACCCAGTACTTC. Translating gives CASSVAPGGTQYF.

The J gene is TRBJ1-1, the V gene TRBV28; tentatively, D is TRBD1 (6 bases). Germline CDR1 reads MDHEN; CDR2 reads SYDVKM. The CDR3 is 11 amino acids. The V gene lost 8 bases and the J gene lost 6 bases, with 10 bases spanning the gap. CDR3: CASGTGPEAFF. The CDR3 DNA follows: TGTGCCAGCGGTACAGGGCCTGAAGCTTTCTTT.

CDR3 nucleotide sequence: TGCAGCGTTGATCCTATGACTAGCGATAGTGAGACCCAGTACTTC. Protein product: CSVDPMTSDSETQYF. The V call is TRBV29-1, the J call TRBJ2-5; 8 nucleotides agree with TRBD2. The germline gives CDR1 SQVTM, CDR2 ANQGSEA. V gave up 3 bases and J gave up 5 bases; unmatched junction bases: 11. The CDR3 is 15 residues long.

The V and J genes are TRBV5-4 and TRBJ1-6; 10 bases map to TRBD1. CDR3 length equals 18 residues. Trimming took 3 bases from V and 0 from J; bases not matched to a gene: 6. CDR1 SGHNT and CDR2 YYREEE come from the germline V gene (reference sequence). The CDR3 coding sequence is TGTGCCAGCAGCTGGGGGGACAGGGGTAGCTCCTATAATTCACCCCTCCACTTT. It codes for CASSWGDRGSSYNSPLHF.

The CDR3 protein is CASSRSGGHGDTQYF. DNA of the CDR3: TGTGCCAGCAGCAGGAGCGGGGGGCATGGAGATACGCAGTATTTT. The chain links TRBV7-3 to TRBJ2-3, with 9 bases aligning to TRBD2. The CDR3 consists of 15 residues. The V gene end was trimmed by 5 bases and the J gene end by 5 bases; junction bases not matched to a gene: 8. Germline CDR1 and CDR2: SGHTA and FQGTGA.

V is TRBV4-3 and J is TRBJ2-5, with 8 positions matching TRBD1. The junction had 3 bases not matched to a gene; V was cut back by 1 base and J by 5 bases. The CDR3 spans 14 residues. CDR1 LGHNA and CDR2 YSLEER come from the germline V gene. The CDR3 reads CASSQGTGRETQYF. In DNA form, the CDR3 reads TGCGCCAGCAGCCAAGGGACAGGGAGGGAGACCCAGTACTTC.

This chain joins TRBV18 and TRBJ1-4; D may be TRBD1 (6 bases). The CDR3 spans 13 residues. Germline V lookup: CDR1 KGHSH, CDR2 LQKENI. The V end lost 10 bases, the J end lost 6 bases, and 15 bases lay between the germline ends. Written as DNA, the CDR3 is TGTGCCACCTCTCGGGCAGGGGATGAAAAACTGTTTTTT. It specifies CATSRAGDEKLFF.

The chain links TRBV7-2 to TRBJ1-1, with TRBD1 matching over 7 bases. CDR3 size: 13 residues. Germline assignment: CDR1 SGHTA and CDR2 FQGNSA. The V and J ends lost 4 bases and 4 bases, in that order; junction bases with no gene match: 3. The CDR3 bases are TGTGCCAGCAGCTCGGACAGGTTCACTGAAGCTTTCTTT. It specifies CASSSDRFTEAFF.

The chain carries TRBV6-5 and TRBJ2-1; weak D call: TRBD1 (5 bases). Trimming removed 2 bases at V and 3 bases at J, with 5 bases between. Germline-derived CDR1 and CDR2 are MNHEY and SVGAGI. The CDR3 covers 13 residues. This CDR3 reads CASSYRGYNEQFF. The DNA for the CDR3 is TGTGCCAGCAGTTACAGGGGCTACAATGAGCAGTTCTTC.

The chain recombines TRBV5-1 with TRBJ2-1; possibly TRBD1 for D (5 bases). Germline values: CDR1 SGHRS, CDR2 YFSETQ. V lost 2 bases and J 4 bases, leaving 7 bases between the germline ends. The CDR3 runs 13 residues. This CDR3 is CASSFRGYNEQFF. In DNA, the CDR3 is TGCGCCAGCAGCTTTAGGGGTTACAATGAGCAGTTCTTC.

The gene calls are TRBV27 and TRBJ1-4, with TRBD1 matching 8 bases. V lost 6 bases and J lost 7; bases outside the gene matches: 4. CDR1 is MNHEY, CDR2 SMNVEV, per germline (reference sequence). This CDR3 contains 13 residues. The CDR3 sequence is CASRRDRLEKLFF. CDR3 bases: TGTGCCAGCAGACGGGACAGGCTTGAAAAACTGTTTTTT. The full variable domain, its missing parts supplied by reference TRBV27 and TRBJ1-4, is EAQVTQNPRYLITVTGKKLTVTCSQNMNHEYMSWYRQDPGLGLRQIYYSMNVEVTDKGDVPEGYKVSRKEKRNFPLILESPSPNQTSLYFCASRRDRLEKLFFGSGTQLSVL.

The chain is built from TRBV6-5 and TRBJ1-2; 7 bases match TRBD1. The CDR3 is 15 residues long. The V and J ends lost 6 bases and 5 bases, in that order; junction bases with no gene match: 12. Germline V gene lookup returns CDR1 MNHEY and CDR2 SVGAGI. CDR3 nucleotide sequence: TGTGCCAGCAGCGCCACCGGGACAGATTTTTATGGCTACACCTTC. As protein: CASSATGTDFYGYTF.

This clone was seen a few times. The chain employs TRBV6-5 and TRBJ2-2; D is unclear. V was shortened by 0 bases and J by 3 bases, with 8 bases between the two germline ends. The germline CDR1 and CDR2 sequences are MNHEY and SVGAGI. The CDR3 runs to 15 residues. CDR3: CASSYSAQYTGELFF. The CDR3 DNA reads as TGTGCCAGCAGTTACTCGGCACAGTACACCGGGGAGCTGTTTTTT.

V gene TRBV2 combines with J gene TRBJ2-3, with 13 bases aligning to TRBD2. The germline V gene encodes CDR1 SNHLY and CDR2 FYNNEI. After removal of 5 bases from V and 6 bases from J, the junction contained 11 bases not matched to a gene. The CDR3 runs 17 residues. CDR3 residues: CASSYDILAGGRDTQYF. CDR3 coding DNA: TGTGCCAGCAGTTACGATATACTAGCGGGGGGGAGGGATACGCAGTATTTT.

The rearrangement uses TRBV7-2 and TRBJ1-2; 9 nucleotides agree with TRBD1. The CDR3 sequence is 13 residues long. The V gene's germline CDR1 is SGHTA and CDR2 FQGNSA. J lost 8 bases, V lost 5 bases, and 6 bases had no gene match. CDR3 sequence: CASSTGQGEGYTF. Written as DNA, the CDR3 is TGTGCCAGCAGCACGGGACAGGGAGAGGGCTACACCTTC.

V usage is TRBV29-1 and J usage is TRBJ1-2; TRBD1 aligns across 8 bases. CDR1 is SQVTM, CDR2 ANQGSEA, per germline. V trimming: 1 base; J trimming: 0 bases; junction bases outside the gene matches: 4. This CDR3 has 15 residues. CDR3 in amino acids: CSVEGTGWANYGYTF. CDR3 bases: TGCAGCGTTGAAGGGACAGGGTGGGCTAACTATGGCTACACCTTC.